The entry below describes one TCR beta chain. Its specific antigen is unknown. Base qualities are not at hand, and no much larger clone is one base apart. These data originate in a study of cytomegalovirus exposure and HLA in healthy donors (dated by TCRdb to 2015 to 2018). With respect to the entire study: According to an earlier analysis of a few hundred of the donors, 150 million to 200 million T cells yielded 117 million unique TCR beta sequences and less than 300 Gb of sequence data. An early release covering 550 to 700 HLA-typed donors comprised about 310 gigabases of sequencing data and around 86 million unique TCR sequences. Of the roughly 400 genotyped donors, 75% to 85% were placed in the genetic ancestry cluster associated with self-reported Caucasian donors. The study aimed to test whether signatures of past pathogen exposure could be identified by cataloging public T cell receptors. The study profiled the T cell repertoires of fewer than 850 subjects by immunosequencing and related them to cytomegalovirus serostatus. In addition to the first cohort of 666 subjects, a separate validation cohort of 120 different subjects was used. High-throughput TCR immunosequencing, statistical association of individual TCRs with disease status, and machine learning were combined to predict cytomegalovirus infection status. A later analysis re-analyzed previously published TCR beta repertoires from roughly 690 donors and added high-resolution HLA genotyping to study TCR occurrence patterns. Rather than using new phenotypic data, the later analysis identified candidate immune exposures from TCR beta sequences and from how often those sequences occurred across donors. An earlier analysis of some 500 of the donors used high-throughput TCR beta sequencing to judge whether each TCR beta V gene segment behaved as functional or pseudogenic. Alongside the repertoire data, information on donor age, sex, ethnicity and CMV serostatus was compiled. In a later genetic analysis, genome-wide SNP genotypes for about three fifths of the 666 donors were used, and that subset was treated as a discovery cohort. Every discovery cohort repertoire had been produced on one sequencing platform. HLA typing included class I and class II loci at four-digit resolution. Typing coverage varied by locus: about 629-630 donors for A, B, C, DRB1 and DQB1; around 560 for DQA1; around 610 for DPA1; roughly 450 for DPB1. Because of strong linkage in the cohort, a few DR-DQ haplotypes were treated as single units for association and clustering. Across under 500 genotyped donors of the cohort, an average of roughly 230,000 unique TCR beta nucleotide sequences per donor were sequenced, and approximately 17% of those sequences were non-productive. General conclusions and limits of the study: In a later analysis, most CMV-associated TCR beta chains were found to appear HLA-restricted, with HLA associations seemingly driven largely by CMV exposure. Because counts were too low, roughly 16 rarely observed V segments, including chromosome 9 orphons, were left out of the earlier analysis of 500 to 650 of the donors. The cohort was sequenced for TCR beta chains only, and without alpha or paired-chain data the features that could be detected were limited. A later analysis found that TCR association rates varied across HLA loci, with DRB1 alleles showing the most associated TCRs and HLA-C alleles the fewest. A total of 150 to 200 TCR beta chains were listed by the study as associated with cytomegalovirus. A later analysis reported that several top co-occurrence clusters appeared linked to parvovirus B19, influenza, CMV and Epstein-Barr virus. Because the 87-base-pair reads could not distinguish some IMGT-functional V segments, including TRBV6-2 and TRBV6-3, those segments were excluded. While some public TCRs were present in many individuals, most TCR sequences turned up only very rarely across donors. Correlated functional status among segregating V segments might reflect linkage disequilibrium, but an unknown experimental factor could not be ruled out. CMV serostatus was the only immune exposure information available for the cohort. The classifier was reported to diagnose cytomegalovirus status with high specificity and sensitivity in both the original cohort and the validation cohort. In a later genetic analysis, a missense DCLRE1C variant was associated with V-gene and J-gene trimming of TCR beta chains, and the association was replicated in an independent cohort. Strong co-occurrence of HLA alleles, especially DR and DQ, made assigning TCR associations to individual alleles difficult. In vitro tests confirmed that a few of the cytomegalovirus-associated TCR beta chains recognize cytomegalovirus antigens. A further reported finding was that TCR beta sequences accurately predicted the HLA-A and HLA-B alleles for most subjects in the first cohort. In a later analysis, more than 15,000 TCR beta sequences were associated with specific HLA alleles at a false discovery rate of 0.05. Broadly in line with IMGT annotations, most TCR beta V segments showed up in productive rearrangements about 90% or about 30% of the time in an earlier analysis of approximately 640 of the donors. A group of highly shared sequence variants was considered likely to be a technical artifact of the sequencing pipeline. Because some donors lacked HLA typing at each locus, the association tests relied only on the typed subset. The authors suggested that the approach could potentially be extended to other disease states and immunological phenotypes. Compared with the approximately 670-donor mean, donors in an Asian-associated ancestry cluster had fewer N-insertions in productive TCRs, according to a later genetic analysis. A later analysis found that HLA-associated TCR beta chains were more clonally expanded and had lower generation probabilities than equally common non-associated chains. Sequencing depth was assumed to be roughly uniform across donors in the presence/absence analyses, though that assumption may not hold.

Its CDR3 holds 12 amino acids, cysteine through phenylalanine. CDR3 DNA is the only sequence kept; it has 36 bases, read in frame from the first base. The junction carries 10 bases between V and J, which are trimmed by 5 bases and 8 bases respectively. CDR1 and CDR2 are drawn from the germline V gene: SGHAT, FQNNGV. The cohort was made up of hundreds of healthy bone marrow donors. All cohort members were sampled while nominally healthy, although unrecorded immune exposures were likely present. The donor tested CMV seronegative and was one of the 352 seronegative cohort members. Each donor provided a peripheral blood sample, and peripheral blood mononuclear cells were used for TCR beta sequencing. The Qiagen DNeasy Blood Extraction Kit was used to extract genomic DNA from the blood cell samples. The method was the immunoSEQ multiplex PCR assay. The multiplex PCR relied on a mix of 60 forward primers for TCR Vbeta segments and 13 reverse primers for TCR Jbeta segments. The CDR3 region of rearranged TCR beta genes was amplified from genomic DNA by a multiplex PCR assay. On the Illumina HiSeq System, the amplified TCR beta libraries were sequenced as 87-base-pair reads. In the source study's methods: In a later analysis, some 80 million unique TCR beta chains were counted across the 666 repertoires, and approximately 11 million of these chains were shared by at least two donors. Raw reads were error-corrected and collapsed into unique sequences with a nearest-neighbor algorithm that merged closely related sequences to remove PCR and sequencing errors. Alignment of CDR3 sequences to IMGT reference sequences was used to assign V, D and J gene segments. For a sequence to be retained, a match of at least six nucleotides was required to both a V gene segment and a J gene segment. A rearrangement was called productive if the CDR3 had no stop codons and remained in frame with V and J, and every other rearrangement was called non-productive. Following IMGT convention, CDR3 was defined as the stretch from the second conserved V-encoded cysteine to the conserved J-encoded phenylalanine. Sequences without an unambiguous match to a single V gene segment were excluded from the earlier analysis of a few hundred of the donors. In an earlier analysis of a few hundred of the donors, V segments were called functional above 56.7% productive rearrangements and were called segregating when the between-donor standard deviation exceeded 5%. A statistical classification framework was built to diagnose cytomegalovirus status from the catalog of TCR beta chain sequences. A later analysis assigned V and J genes by comparing TCR nucleotide sequences with IMGT/GENE-DB human TR gene sequences. In a later analysis, CDR3 sequences and most-parsimonious VDJ recombination scenarios were assigned using the TCRdist pipeline. In a later analysis, each TCR beta chain was defined by its CDR3 amino acid sequence together with its V-gene family, and reads without a unique V-gene family were excluded. As a way to deal with suspected cross-contamination and a sequencing artifact, a later analysis dropped 592 nucleotide sequences that were highly shared and had low generation probability. A later analysis calculated a clonal expansion index for each public chain from normalized within-repertoire ranks of inferred template counts. In a later analysis, generation probabilities were computed with a VDJ recombination model fitted to out-of-frame rearrangements, and the resulting probabilities were checked against IGoR. A later analysis scored TCR-TCR, TCR-HLA and TCR-CMV co-occurrence with hypergeometric tests, applying a repertoire-size bias correction to TCR pairs. In a later analysis, false discovery rates were estimated by permuting HLA or CMV assignments 20 times. In a later analysis, co-occurring TCRs were grouped using DBSCAN, and TCRdist sequence similarity was added for clustering within HLA-allele-positive subsets. Co-occurrence clustering excluded repertoires with fewer than 30,000 or more than 120,000 public chains, plus five with anomalous nucleotide sharing. TCRdb holds this immuneACCESS table with in-frame rearrangements only. Some clones are missing; in checked studies, unresolved V genes explain under half, and the rest has no known cause. V and J calls and clone size are as listed in that table; D and trimming were resolved from the DNA. The sample includes fewer than 80,000 clones, with roughly three quarters observed a single time. Of the sample, roughly 3.5% falls within the top ten clones.

The V gene is TRBV11-2 and the J gene is TRBJ2-1; the D gene is perhaps TRBD1, on 6 matching bases. Sequenced: PBMCs. This clonotype was obtained from a man in his late teens or twenties in good health and CMV-seronegative. This receptor carries the CDR3 CASSEQGHEQFF. The DNA sequence follows: TGTGCCAGCAGCGAACAGGGACATGAGCAGTTCTTC.